The clone carrying this T cell receptor (beta chain) appeared a single time. The CDR3 is made up of 14 amino acids. CDR1 and CDR2 (germline): SGHTA, FQGTGA. V lost 4 bases, J lost 2 bases, and 11 bases lay in between. This sample is drawn from a study of cytomegalovirus exposure and HLA in healthy donors. It was with 60 Vbeta and 13 Jbeta primers that the PCR ran. Profiling relied on immunoSEQ multiplex PCR, and the TCRdb table lists in-frame clones only, not all of them. Found here are roughly 150,000 clones, around 80% of them singletons; the top ten hold more than 4.5%. V usage is TRBV7-3 and J usage is TRBJ1-2; unclear D gene. This sequence originates from a man aged 30 to 45 in good health. Source material: PBMCs. Here the CDR3 DNA reads TGTGCCAGCAGCTACATAACAGCCAACTATGGCTACACCTTC. It yields the protein CASSYITANYGYTF.